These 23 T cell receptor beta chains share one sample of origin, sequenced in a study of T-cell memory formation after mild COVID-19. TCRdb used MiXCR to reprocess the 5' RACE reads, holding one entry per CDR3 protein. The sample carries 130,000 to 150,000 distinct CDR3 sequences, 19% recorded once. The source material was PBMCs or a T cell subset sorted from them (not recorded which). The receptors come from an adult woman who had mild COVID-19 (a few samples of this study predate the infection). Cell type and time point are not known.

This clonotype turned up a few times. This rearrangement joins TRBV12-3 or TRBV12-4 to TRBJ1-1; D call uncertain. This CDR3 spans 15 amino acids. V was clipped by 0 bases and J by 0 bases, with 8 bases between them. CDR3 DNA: TGTGCCAGCAGTTTAGCCGGCGGTATGAACACTGAAGCTTTCTTT. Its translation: CASSLAGGMNTEAFF.

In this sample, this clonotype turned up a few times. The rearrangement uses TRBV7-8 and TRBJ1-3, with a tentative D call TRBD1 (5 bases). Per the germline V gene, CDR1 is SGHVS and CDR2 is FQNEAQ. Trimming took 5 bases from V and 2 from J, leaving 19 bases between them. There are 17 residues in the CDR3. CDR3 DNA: TGTGCCAGCAGCCCCCGGGGGGGAGCCCCGCCTGGAAACACCATATATTTT. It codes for CASSPRGGAPPGNTIYF.

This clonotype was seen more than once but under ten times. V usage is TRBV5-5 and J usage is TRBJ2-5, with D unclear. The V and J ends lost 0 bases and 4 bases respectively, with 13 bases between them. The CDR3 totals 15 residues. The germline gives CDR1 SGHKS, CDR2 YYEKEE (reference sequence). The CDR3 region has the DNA TGTGCCAGCAGCTTGGGCGTGGCTACCTTAGAGACCCAGTACTTC. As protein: CASSLGVATLETQYF.

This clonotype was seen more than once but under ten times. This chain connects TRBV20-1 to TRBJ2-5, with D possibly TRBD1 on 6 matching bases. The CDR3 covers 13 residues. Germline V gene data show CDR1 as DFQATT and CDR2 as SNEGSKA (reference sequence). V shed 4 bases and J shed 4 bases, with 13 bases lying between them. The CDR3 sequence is CSATPGVGETQYF. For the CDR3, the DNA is TGCAGTGCTACCCCAGGGGTTGGAGAGACCCAGTACTTC.

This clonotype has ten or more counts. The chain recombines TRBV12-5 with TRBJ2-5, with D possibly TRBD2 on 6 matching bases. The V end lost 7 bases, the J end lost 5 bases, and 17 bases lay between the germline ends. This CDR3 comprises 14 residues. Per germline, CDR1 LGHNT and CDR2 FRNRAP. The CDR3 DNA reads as TGTGCTAGTGCGCTCTGGGAGGTATGGGAGACCCAGTACTTC. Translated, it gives CASALWEVWETQYF.

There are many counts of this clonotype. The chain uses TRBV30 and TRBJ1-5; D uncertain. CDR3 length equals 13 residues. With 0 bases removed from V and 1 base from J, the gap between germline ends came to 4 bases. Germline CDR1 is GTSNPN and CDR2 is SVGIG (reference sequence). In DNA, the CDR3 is TGTGCCTGGAGTGTAGACAGCAATCAGCCCCAGCATTTT. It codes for CAWSVDSNQPQHF.

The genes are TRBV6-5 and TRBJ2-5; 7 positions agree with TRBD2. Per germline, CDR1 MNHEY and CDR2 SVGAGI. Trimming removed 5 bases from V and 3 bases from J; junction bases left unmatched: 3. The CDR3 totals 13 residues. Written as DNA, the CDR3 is TGTGCCAGCAGTCGGACTAGAAAAGAGACCCAGTACTTC. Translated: CASSRTRKETQYF.

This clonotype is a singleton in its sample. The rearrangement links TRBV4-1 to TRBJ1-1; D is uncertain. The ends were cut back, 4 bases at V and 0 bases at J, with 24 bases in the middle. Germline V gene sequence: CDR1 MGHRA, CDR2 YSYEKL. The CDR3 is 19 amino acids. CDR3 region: CASSLFKSTSNVMNTEAFF. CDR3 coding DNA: TGCGCCAGCAGCCTTTTTAAGTCGACATCCAATGTCATGAACACTGAAGCTTTCTTT.

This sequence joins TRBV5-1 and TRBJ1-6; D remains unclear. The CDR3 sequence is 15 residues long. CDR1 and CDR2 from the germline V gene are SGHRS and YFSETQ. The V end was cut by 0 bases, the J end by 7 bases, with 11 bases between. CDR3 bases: TGCGCCAGCAGCTTGGAGGGTCCCAGAAATTCACCCCTCCACTTT. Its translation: CASSLEGPRNSPLHF.

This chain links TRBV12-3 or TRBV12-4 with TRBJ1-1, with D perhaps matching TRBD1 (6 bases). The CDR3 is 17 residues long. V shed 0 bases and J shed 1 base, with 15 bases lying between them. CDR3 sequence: CASSLAGKGGPNTEAFF. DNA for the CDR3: TGTGCCAGCAGTTTAGCGGGTAAAGGGGGGCCGAACACTGAAGCTTTCTTT.

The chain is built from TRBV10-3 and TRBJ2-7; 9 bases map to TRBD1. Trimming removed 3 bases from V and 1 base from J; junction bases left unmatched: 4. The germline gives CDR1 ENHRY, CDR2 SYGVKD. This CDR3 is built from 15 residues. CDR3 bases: TGTGCCATCAGTGACCCCGGGACAGGGTCCTACGAGCAGTACTTC. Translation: CAISDPGTGSYEQYF.

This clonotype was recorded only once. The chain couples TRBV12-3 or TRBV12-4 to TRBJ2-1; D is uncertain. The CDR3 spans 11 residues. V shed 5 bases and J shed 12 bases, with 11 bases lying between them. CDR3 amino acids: CASSLSDGQFF. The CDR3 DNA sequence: TGTGCCAGCAGTCTTTCGGATGGGCAGTTCTTC.

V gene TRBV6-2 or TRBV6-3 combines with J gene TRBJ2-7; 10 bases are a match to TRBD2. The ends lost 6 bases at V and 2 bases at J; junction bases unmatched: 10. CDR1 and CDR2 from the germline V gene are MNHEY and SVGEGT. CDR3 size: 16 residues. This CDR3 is CASRRIGTSETYEQYF. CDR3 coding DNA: TGTGCCAGCAGACGGATTGGGACTAGCGAGACCTACGAGCAGTACTTC.

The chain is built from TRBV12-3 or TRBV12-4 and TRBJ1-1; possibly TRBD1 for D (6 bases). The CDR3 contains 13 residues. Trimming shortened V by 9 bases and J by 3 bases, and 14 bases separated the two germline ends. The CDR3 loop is CASQGIPHTEAFF. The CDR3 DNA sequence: TGTGCCAGTCAGGGGATTCCGCACACTGAAGCTTTCTTT.

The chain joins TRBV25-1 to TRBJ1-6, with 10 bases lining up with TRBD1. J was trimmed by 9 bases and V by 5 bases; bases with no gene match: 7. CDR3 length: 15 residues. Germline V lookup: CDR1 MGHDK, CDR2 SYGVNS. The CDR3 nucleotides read TGTGCCAGCAGTCCGGGACAGGGGAGGGGTTCACCCCTCCACTTT. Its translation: CASSPGQGRGSPLHF.

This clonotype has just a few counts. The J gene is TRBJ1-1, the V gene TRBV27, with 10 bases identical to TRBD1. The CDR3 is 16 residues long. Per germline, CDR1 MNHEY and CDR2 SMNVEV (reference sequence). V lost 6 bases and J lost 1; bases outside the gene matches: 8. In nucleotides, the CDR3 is TGTGCCAGCAGCTCTCGGGACAGGGGAAGGAACACTGAAGCTTTCTTT. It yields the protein CASSSRDRGRNTEAFF.

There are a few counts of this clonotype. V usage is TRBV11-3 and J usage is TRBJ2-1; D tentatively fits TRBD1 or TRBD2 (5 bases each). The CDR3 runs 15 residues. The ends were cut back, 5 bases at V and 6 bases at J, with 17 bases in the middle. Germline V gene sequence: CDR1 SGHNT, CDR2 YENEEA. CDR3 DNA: TGTGCCAGCAGCGGCCGGGACGGGGTGGGCAATGAGCAGTTCTTC. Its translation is CASSGRDGVGNEQFF.

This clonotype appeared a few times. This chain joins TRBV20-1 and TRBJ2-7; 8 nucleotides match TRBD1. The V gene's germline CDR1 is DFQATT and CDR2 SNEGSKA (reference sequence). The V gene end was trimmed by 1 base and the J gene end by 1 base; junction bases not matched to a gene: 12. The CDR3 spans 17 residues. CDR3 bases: TGCAGTGCTAGAGGGTGGACAGGGCAAGAGGGATCCTACGAGCAGTACTTC. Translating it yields CSARGWTGQEGSYEQYF.

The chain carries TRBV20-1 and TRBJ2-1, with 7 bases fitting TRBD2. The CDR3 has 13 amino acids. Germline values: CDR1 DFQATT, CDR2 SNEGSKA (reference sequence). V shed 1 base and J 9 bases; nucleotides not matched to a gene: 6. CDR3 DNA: TGCAGTGCTAGAGTGCGGGGGAAGGGTGAGCAGTTCTTC. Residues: CSARVRGKGEQFF.

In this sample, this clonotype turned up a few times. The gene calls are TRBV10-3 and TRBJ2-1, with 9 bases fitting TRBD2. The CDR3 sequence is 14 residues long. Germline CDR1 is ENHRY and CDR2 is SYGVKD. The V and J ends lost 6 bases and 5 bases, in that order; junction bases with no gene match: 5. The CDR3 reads CAIRRLADDNEQFF. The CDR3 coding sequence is TGTGCCATCAGACGACTAGCGGACGACAATGAGCAGTTCTTC.

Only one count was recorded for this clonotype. CDR3 DNA: TGTGCCTCCCAAGTCGGGACCACGCAGTATTTT. Encoded protein: CASQVGTTQYF. The chain is built from TRBV2 and TRBJ2-3; D assignment may be TRBD1 or TRBD2 (5 bases each). The CDR3 consists of 11 residues. Germline CDR1 and CDR2: SNHLY and FYNNEI. Trimming left V 11 bases short and J 9 bases short, with 15 bases between.

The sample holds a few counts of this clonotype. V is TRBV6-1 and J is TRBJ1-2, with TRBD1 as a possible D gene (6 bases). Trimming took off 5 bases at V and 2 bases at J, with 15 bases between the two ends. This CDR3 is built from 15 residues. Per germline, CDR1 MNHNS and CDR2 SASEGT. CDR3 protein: CASSRKTGLNYGYTF. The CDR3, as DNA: TGTGCCAGCAGTCGGAAGACAGGTCTCAACTATGGCTACACCTTC.

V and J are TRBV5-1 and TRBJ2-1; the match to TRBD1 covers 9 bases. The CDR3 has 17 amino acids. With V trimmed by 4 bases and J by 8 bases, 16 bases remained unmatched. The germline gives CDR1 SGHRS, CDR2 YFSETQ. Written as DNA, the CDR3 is TGCGCCAGCAGCCACTTGGGACAGGGTGGAATCCTAGATGAGCAGTTCTTC. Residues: CASSHLGQGGILDEQFF.